This is a list of T cell receptor beta chains from one sample in a study of cytomegalovirus exposure and HLA in healthy donors. Sequenced by immunoSEQ multiplex PCR; TCRdb stores in-frame clones only, minus some. The profile shows approximately 130,000 clones, around 75% of them singletons. Input material: PBMCs. All receptors derive from a man younger than 45 in good health and CMV-seronegative. Both conserved end residues are part of each CDR3. Fields, in order: CDR3 length, J gene, V gene, CDR3 protein.

14	TRBJ2-2	TRBV5-1	CASSLGGNTGELFF
17	TRBJ2-1	TRBV5-4	CASRAGTSGRAYNEQFF
13	TRBJ2-1	TRBV7-2	CASSLGPYNEQFF
15	TRBJ2-7	TRBV7-8	CASSLELGAPDEQYF
18	TRBJ1-5	TRBV27	CASSPPGFQGGRNQPQHF
16	TRBJ2-7	TRBV29-1	CSVEYSLTGGQYEQYF
11	TRBJ1-5	TRBV6-5	CASSSGGPQHF
15	TRBJ2-7	TRBV7-8	CASSNHGTSGEEQYF
16	TRBJ2-1	TRBV23-1	CASSQSHGQGVNEQFF
13	TRBJ1-1	TRBV29-1	CSTKTGSNTEAFF
15	TRBJ2-7	TRBV27	CASSLSPGQVYEQYF
16	TRBJ2-3	TRBV6-5	CASSYSPAGVPDTQYF
14	TRBJ2-3	TRBV13	CASSTRSSRGTQYF
14	TRBJ2-2	TRBV5-5	CASSFIQGVGELFF
13	TRBJ2-7	TRBV5-4	CASSLGLGYEQYF
15	TRBJ2-7	TRBV4-3	CASSQGLAALYEQYF
12	TRBJ2-1	TRBV7-9	CASTAGYNEQFF
13	TRBJ1-2	TRBV18	CASSPEGNYGYTF
16	TRBJ1-5	TRBV6-1	CASSESGTGNDQPQHF
16	TRBJ1-1	TRBV4-3	CASSQDTGTGKAEAFF
16	TRBJ1-1	TRBV6-6	CASSRTGGAEWGEAFF
17	TRBJ2-2	TRBV4-3	CASSQVTDAGNTGELFF
14	TRBJ1-2	TRBV27	CASSFRAGGDGYTF
13	TRBJ1-1	TRBV7-9	CASSLVSGSEAFF
15	TRBJ1-2	TRBV5-4	CASSVPGGYNYGYTF
14	TRBJ2-2	TRBV7-9	CATQGDRVTGELFF
15	TRBJ1-2	TRBV28	CASSPPKGQGYGYTF
16	TRBJ2-2	TRBV7-2	CASSSPRRGYTGELFF
13	TRBJ1-1	TRBV7-9	CASSDGTGRRAFF
18	TRBJ1-5	TRBV28	CASRSLWGTGGAWQPQHF
13	TRBJ2-1	TRBV6-5	CASRPRRVSEQFF
16	TRBJ2-7	TRBV28	CASSLWGTGGFYEQYF
14	TRBJ1-5	TRBV25-1	CASSEVGAGQPQHF
17	TRBJ2-1	TRBV5-1	CASRGLAGVGLYNEQFF
18	TRBJ1-2	TRBV28	CASSSRPGQGRGQYGYTF
17	TRBJ1-4	TRBV9	CASSVEPHGTGNEKLFF
15	TRBJ2-1	TRBV30	CAWRLLGGLNNEQFF
13	TRBJ1-4	TRBV11-2	CASSSTAREKLFF
15	TRBJ2-2	TRBV7-9	CASSPRGHRDGELFF
18	TRBJ2-6	TRBV28	CASSGSTGGVSGANVLTF
17	TRBJ2-1	TRBV5-1	CASSLVGVAGPYNEQFF
16	TRBJ2-7	TRBV4-3	CASSRSLAGDINEQYF
12	TRBJ2-7	TRBV5-4	CASSIRGREQYF
16	TRBJ2-1	TRBV4-1	CASSHMTSAPYNEQFF
15	TRBJ2-1	TRBV5-1	CASSLVGQGTDEQFF
12	TRBJ1-1	TRBV19	CAVNGGTEEAFF
12	TRBJ2-1	TRBV7-8	CASSEQGIEQFF
15	TRBJ1-4	TRBV2	CASMSRDRTNEKLFF
13	TRBJ2-1	TRBV2	CASLAGGPGEQFF
13	TRBJ1-2	TRBV10-3	CARKRTAQDGYTF
12	TRBJ2-7	TRBV28	CASSPSMRDQYF
16	TRBJ2-3	TRBV4-1	CASSQNGQGGTDTQYF